This TCR beta chain was recorded in a study of blood T cell repertoires in COVID-19. Across the study: The origin of the acute and convalescent COVID-19 samples was the United States, Italy and Spain. T cells, B-cell-depleted T cells, or PBMCs provided the cDNA or gDNA that served as material.

Participants came from under 30 US areas, aged about 18 to 95 years. Participant-given clinical history determined each cohort assignment. This CDR3 contains 15 residues. Germline values: CDR1 GTSNPN, CDR2 SVGIG (reference sequence). Unmatched junction bases numbered 5, after V lost 0 bases and J lost 4 bases. Generated by immunoSEQ multiplex PCR, the TCRdb table keeps only in-frame clones and is missing some. The sample lists hundreds of thousands of clones; 75% to 90% were seen once. The rearrangement links TRBV30 to TRBJ1-3, with 8 bases fitting TRBD1. This receptor was taken from a man younger than 35 who had recovered from COVID-19. The sample comprised PBMCs or T cells enriched from blood (not recorded which). The CDR3 DNA follows: TGTGCCTGGAGTGTACCGGGGACAGGCGGAAACACCATATATTTT. As protein: CAWSVPGTGGNTIYF.